The source of this T cell receptor beta chain is a study of blood T cell repertoires in COVID-19 (dated by TCRdb to the early 2020s). Broadly, across the study: The collaborator samples originated in the United States, Italy and Spain and spanned the acute and convalescent phases of COVID-19. Where HLA class I and class II types were available, the types were taken from metadata supplied by the sample provider, not from assay-based typing. The samples were drawn from two sources: the first 160 participants of the ongoing ImmuneRACE study, and 950 to 1,500 subjects contributed by 6 global collaborators. The prospective study material was composed of cDNA or gDNA derived from T cells, B-cell-depleted T cells, or PBMCs. The sample metadata nearly always contained a de-identified subject ID, COVID-19 status, age in years and sex. Deeply sampled blood TCRbeta repertoires from subjects exposed to, actively infected with, or recovered from COVID-19 were included in the dataset. The repertoires were made available in a free public database intended to serve as a resource for research on the immune response to SARS-CoV-2. General findings and caveats noted by the study authors: Clinical and demographic metadata were provided uncurated, with the amount varying by source and participant.

Collaborating institutions collected whole blood in K2EDTA tubes following their own protocols. For TCRbeta analysis, collaborators shipped samples as frozen whole blood, isolated PBMCs, or DNA extracted from either of those sample types. TCRbeta CDR3 regions were amplified from genomic DNA by means of the immunoSEQ Assay, a bias-controlled multiplex PCR. The original pipeline was this. The number of nucleated cells in each sample was estimated by amplification of reference gene primers within the assay. Sequence reads were collapsed and filtered to measure the absolute abundance of every unique TCRbeta CDR3 rearrangement. For each sample, productive Simpson clonality was calculated as the square root of Simpson's diversity index across productive rearrangements. Not all clones reach the TCRdb copy of this immuneACCESS table, which keeps in-frame sequences only. Checked studies attribute under half of the gap to unresolved V genes and leave the rest unexplained. V and J calls and clone size are copied from that table; D and trimming were computed from the DNA. The sample table holds 15,000 to 20,000 clones, of which more than 85% were seen once. The ten top clones hold about a sixth of the sample.

The germline V gene (reference sequence) yields LNHDA for CDR1 and SQIVND for CDR2. Including cysteine and phenylalanine, the CDR3 has 18 amino acids. The DNA shown is the 54-base CDR3, in frame from base 1. Germline trimming: 6 bases from V, 5 bases from J; junction bases outside gene matches: 11. Worth noting for this clone: The antigen it binds to is not known. No clone much larger than this one lies a single base away; base qualities are absent.

The sequence was collected from a man in his 70s with acute or convalescent COVID-19. The sample comprised peripheral blood. The sequence joins TRBV19 to TRBJ2-2, with TRBD2 identical over 14 junction bases. CDR3 sequence: CASSSGLAGVILTGELFF. The DNA sequence is as follows: TGTGCCAGTAGCTCGGGACTAGCGGGAGTTATTTTGACCGGGGAGCTGTTTTTT.